The 7 T cell receptor beta chains given below trace back to one sample, sequenced in a study of cytomegalovirus exposure and HLA in healthy donors. Use of 60 Vbeta and 13 Jbeta primers characterized the PCR. The protocol was immunoSEQ multiplex PCR, while the TCRdb copy is restricted to in-frame clones and leaves out a portion. The sample's table shows 30,000 to 35,000 clones. Sequenced sample: PBMCs. These receptors originate from a woman between 40 and 50 years old in good health and CMV-seropositive.

This chain joins TRBV18 and TRBJ2-5; D gene unclear. The CDR3 loop spans 13 amino acids. Trimming left V 1 base short and J 3 bases short, with 6 bases between. Germline V gene sequence: CDR1 KGHSH, CDR2 LQKENI. Here the CDR3 reads CASSPRLEETQYF. As DNA, the CDR3 is TGTGCCAGCTCACCACGACTGGAAGAGACCCAGTACTTC.

This rearrangement joins TRBV10-3 to TRBJ2-5; D not resolved. V lost 4 bases and J 5 bases, leaving 11 bases between the germline ends. Looked up from germline, CDR1 is ENHRY and CDR2 is SYGVKD. The CDR3 runs 13 residues. The CDR3 reads CAISGGGSETQYF. CDR3 nucleotide sequence: TGTGCCATCAGTGGAGGCGGATCGGAGACCCAGTACTTC.

The rearrangement uses TRBV5-1 and TRBJ2-7, with TRBD2 identical over 10 bases. Germline CDR1 is SGHRS and CDR2 is YFSETQ. The junction had 12 bases not matched to a gene; V was cut back by 4 bases and J by 5 bases. This CDR3 has 16 amino acids. The DNA of the CDR3 is TGCGCCAGCAGCCTACTCATAACTAGCGGGAAACACGAGCAGTACTTC. Its translation is CASSLLITSGKHEQYF.

The gene calls are TRBV5-4 and TRBJ2-5; 9 bases align to TRBD2. With the DNA end fitting TRBJ2-7 better, the J assignment may be wrong. CDR1 SGHNT and CDR2 YYREEE come from the germline V gene (reference sequence). The CDR3 consists of 15 residues. This chain's CDR3 is CASSLLAGASYEQYF. The CDR3 DNA is TGTGCCAGCAGCTTGTTAGCGGGGGCGTCCTACGAGCAGTACTTC.

The gene calls are TRBV10-3 and TRBJ1-5; tentative D call: TRBD1 (6 bases). Germline V gene data show CDR1 as ENHRY and CDR2 as SYGVKD. The ends were cut back, 8 bases at V and 6 bases at J, with 17 bases in the middle. The CDR3 loop spans 14 amino acids. CDR3 protein: CAIAEGVSAQPQHF. The DNA of the CDR3 is TGTGCCATCGCCGAGGGGGTATCGGCTCAGCCCCAGCATTTT.

This sequence joins TRBV30 and TRBJ1-1; D is unclear. Trimming took 0 bases from V and 2 from J, leaving 7 bases between them. Per germline, CDR1 GTSNPN and CDR2 SVGIG (reference sequence). This CDR3 region has 13 residues. The CDR3 spells CAWSVSLNTEAFF. The CDR3 DNA is TGTGCCTGGAGTGTCTCCCTAAACACTGAAGCTTTCTTT.

The V call is TRBV7-8, the J call TRBJ1-1; D is perhaps TRBD1 (5 bases). The germline V gene has CDR1 SGHVS and CDR2 FQNEAQ. V was trimmed by 1 base and J by 7 bases, leaving 10 bases between them. The CDR3 contains 13 residues. The CDR3 DNA reads TGTGCCAGCAGCTTAGTAAGGGGCGGTGAAGCTTTCTTT. Translation: CASSLVRGGEAFF.